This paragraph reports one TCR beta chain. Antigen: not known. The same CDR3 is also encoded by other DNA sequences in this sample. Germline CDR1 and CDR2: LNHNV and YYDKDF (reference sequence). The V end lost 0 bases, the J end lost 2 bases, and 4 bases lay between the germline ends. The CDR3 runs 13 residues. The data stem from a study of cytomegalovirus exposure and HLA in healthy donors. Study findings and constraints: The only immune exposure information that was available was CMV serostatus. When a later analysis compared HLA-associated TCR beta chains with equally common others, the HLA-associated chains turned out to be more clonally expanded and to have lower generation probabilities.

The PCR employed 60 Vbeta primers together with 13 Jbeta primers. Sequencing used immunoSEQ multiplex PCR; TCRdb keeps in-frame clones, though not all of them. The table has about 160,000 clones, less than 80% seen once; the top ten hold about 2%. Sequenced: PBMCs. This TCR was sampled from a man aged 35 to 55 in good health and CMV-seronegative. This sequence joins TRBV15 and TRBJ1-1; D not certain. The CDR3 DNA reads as TGTGCCACCAGCAGAGATAGAAACACTGAAGCTTTCTTT. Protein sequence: CATSRDRNTEAFF.